The source of this T cell receptor beta chain is a study of cytomegalovirus exposure and HLA in healthy donors. Study as a whole: HLA-typed donors were the source of roughly 80 million unique TCRs held in an early data release. Among several hundred genotyped donors, approximately 80% fell in the Caucasian-associated ancestry cluster.

The count of this clone is one. Its antigen is unidentified. V was clipped by 2 bases and J by 13 bases; unmatched bases: 16. This CDR3 spans 15 amino acids. The V gene's germline CDR1 is MGHRA and CDR2 YSYEKL. Vbeta (60) and Jbeta (13) primers were used in the PCR. TCRdb's table, derived via immunoSEQ multiplex PCR, lists solely in-frame clones and lacks some. Found here are some 150,000 clones, around 77% of them singletons; the top ten hold 6.7%. Whole-study findings and limits: When analyzed later, a missense DCLRE1C variant was found to be linked to TCR beta V- and J-gene trimming.

The chain uses TRBV4-1 and TRBJ2-5, with TRBD2 matching over 7 bases. The sequenced sample consisted of PBMCs. This TCR derives from a woman in her thirties or forties in good health and CMV-seropositive. CDR3 region: CASSQWEGSGPGPYF. The CDR3 DNA follows: TGCGCCAGCAGCCAATGGGAGGGTAGCGGCCCGGGGCCGTACTTC.